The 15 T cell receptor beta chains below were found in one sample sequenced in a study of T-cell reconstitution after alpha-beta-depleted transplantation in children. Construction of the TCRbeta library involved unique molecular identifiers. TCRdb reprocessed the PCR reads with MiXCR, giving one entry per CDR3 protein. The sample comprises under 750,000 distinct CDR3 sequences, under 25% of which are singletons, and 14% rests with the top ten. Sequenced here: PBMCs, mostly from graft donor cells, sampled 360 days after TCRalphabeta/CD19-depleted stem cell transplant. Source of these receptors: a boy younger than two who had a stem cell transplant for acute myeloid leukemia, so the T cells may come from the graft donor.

The DNA for the CDR3 is TGTGCCAGCAGCAGCCCACATGGGGGCTTTCTCGGGGAACGGTACAATGAGCAGTTCTTC. Translating it yields CASSSPHGGFLGERYNEQFF. The chain recombines TRBV11-2 with TRBJ2-1, with D perhaps matching TRBD1 (6 bases). The CDR3 extends over 20 amino acids. CDR1 and CDR2 (germline): SGHAT, FQNNGV. Trimming stripped 5 bases from V and 4 bases from J, with 30 bases between. Looking up the rest from reference TRBV11-2 and TRBJ2-1 gives the full variable domain: EAGVAQSPRYKIIEKRQSVAFWCNPISGHATLYWYQQILGQGPKLLIQFQNNGVVDDSQLPKDRFSAERLKGVDSTLKIQPAKLEDSAVYLCASSSPHGGFLGERYNEQFFGPGTRLTVL.

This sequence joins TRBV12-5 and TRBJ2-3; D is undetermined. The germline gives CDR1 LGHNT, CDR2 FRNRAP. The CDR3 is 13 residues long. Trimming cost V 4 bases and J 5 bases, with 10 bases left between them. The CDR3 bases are TGTGCTAGTGGTTCGCCTTTCAGAGATACGCAGTATTTT. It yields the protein CASGSPFRDTQYF. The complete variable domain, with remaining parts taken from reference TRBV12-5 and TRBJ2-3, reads DARVTQTPRHKVTEMGQEVTMRCQPILGHNTVFWYRQTMMQGLELLAYFRNRAPLDDSGMPKDRFSAEMPDATLATLKIQPSEPRDSAVYFCASGSPFRDTQYFGPGTRLTVL.

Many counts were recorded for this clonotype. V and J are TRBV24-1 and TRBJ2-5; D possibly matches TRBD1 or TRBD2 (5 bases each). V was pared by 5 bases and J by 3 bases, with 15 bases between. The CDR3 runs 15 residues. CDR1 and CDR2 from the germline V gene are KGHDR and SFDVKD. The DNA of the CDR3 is TGTGCCACCAGTGTGGGGGAACCCACTGAAGAGACCCAGTACTTC. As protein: CATSVGEPTEETQYF.

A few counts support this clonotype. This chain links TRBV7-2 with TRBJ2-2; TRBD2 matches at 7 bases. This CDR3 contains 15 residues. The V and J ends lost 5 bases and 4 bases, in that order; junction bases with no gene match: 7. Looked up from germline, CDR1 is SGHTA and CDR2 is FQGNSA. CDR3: CASSRGLGLTGELFF. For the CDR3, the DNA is TGTGCCAGCAGCCGTGGACTAGGGCTCACCGGGGAGCTGTTTTTT. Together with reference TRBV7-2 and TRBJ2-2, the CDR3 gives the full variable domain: GAGVSQSPSNKVTEKGKDVELRCDPISGHTALYWYRQSLGQGLEFLIYFQGNSAPDKSGLPSDRFSAERTGGSVSTLTIQRTQQEDSAVYLCASSRGLGLTGELFFGEGSRLTVL.

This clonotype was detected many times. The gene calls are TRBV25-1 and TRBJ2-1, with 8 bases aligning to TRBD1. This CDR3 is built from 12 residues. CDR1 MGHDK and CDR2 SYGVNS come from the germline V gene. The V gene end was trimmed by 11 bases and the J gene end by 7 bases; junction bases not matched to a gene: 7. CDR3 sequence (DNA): TGTGCCGGAGGACAGGGCCCGAATGAGCAGTTCTTC. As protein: CAGGQGPNEQFF.

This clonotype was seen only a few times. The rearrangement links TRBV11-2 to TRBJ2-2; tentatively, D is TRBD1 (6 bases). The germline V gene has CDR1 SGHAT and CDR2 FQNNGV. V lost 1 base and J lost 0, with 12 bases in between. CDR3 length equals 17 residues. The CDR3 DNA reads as TGTGCCAGCAGCTTAGTCCTACAGGGTTCGAACACCGGGGAGCTGTTTTTT. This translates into CASSLVLQGSNTGELFF. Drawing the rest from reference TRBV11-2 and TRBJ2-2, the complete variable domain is EAGVAQSPRYKIIEKRQSVAFWCNPISGHATLYWYQQILGQGPKLLIQFQNNGVVDDSQLPKDRFSAERLKGVDSTLKIQPAKLEDSAVYLCASSLVLQGSNTGELFFGEGSRLTVL.

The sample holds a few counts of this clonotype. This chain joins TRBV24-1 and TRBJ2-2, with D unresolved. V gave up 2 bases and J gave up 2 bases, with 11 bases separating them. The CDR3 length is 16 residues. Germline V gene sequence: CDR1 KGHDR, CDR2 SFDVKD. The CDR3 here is CATSDSFRVNTGELFF. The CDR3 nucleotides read TGTGCCACCAGTGATTCTTTCCGGGTCAACACCGGGGAGCTGTTTTTT.

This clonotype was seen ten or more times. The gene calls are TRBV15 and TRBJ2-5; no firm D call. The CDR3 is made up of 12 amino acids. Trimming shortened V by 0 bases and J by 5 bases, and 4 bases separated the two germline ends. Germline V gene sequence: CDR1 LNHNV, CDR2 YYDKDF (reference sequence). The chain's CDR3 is CATSRDGETQYF. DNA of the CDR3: TGTGCCACCAGCAGAGATGGGGAGACCCAGTACTTC.

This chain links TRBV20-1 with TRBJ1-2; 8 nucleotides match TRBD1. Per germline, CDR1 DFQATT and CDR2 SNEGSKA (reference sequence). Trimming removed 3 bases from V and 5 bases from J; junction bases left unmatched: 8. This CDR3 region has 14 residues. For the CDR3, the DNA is TGCAGTGCTAGTGCCGGGACAGGTGGATATGGCTACACCTTC. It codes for CSASAGTGGYGYTF.

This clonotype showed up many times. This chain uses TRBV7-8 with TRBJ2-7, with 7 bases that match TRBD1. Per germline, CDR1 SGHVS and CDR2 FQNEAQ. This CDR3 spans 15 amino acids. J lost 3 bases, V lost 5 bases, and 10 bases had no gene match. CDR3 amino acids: CASSPPGTDYYEQYF. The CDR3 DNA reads TGTGCCAGCAGCCCCCCTGGGACAGATTACTACGAGCAGTACTTC.

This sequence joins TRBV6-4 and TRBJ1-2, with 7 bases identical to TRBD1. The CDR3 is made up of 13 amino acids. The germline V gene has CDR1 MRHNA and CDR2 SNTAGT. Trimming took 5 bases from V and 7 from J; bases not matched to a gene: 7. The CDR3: CASSRQGIGGYTF. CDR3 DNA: TGTGCCAGCAGTAGACAGGGCATAGGTGGCTACACCTTC.

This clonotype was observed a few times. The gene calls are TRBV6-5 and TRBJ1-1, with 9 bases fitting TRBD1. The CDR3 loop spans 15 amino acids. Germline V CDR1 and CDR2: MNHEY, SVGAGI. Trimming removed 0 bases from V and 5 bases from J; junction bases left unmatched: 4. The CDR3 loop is CASSYSGTGTTEAFF. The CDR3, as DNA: TGTGCCAGCAGTTACTCTGGGACAGGGACGACTGAAGCTTTCTTT.

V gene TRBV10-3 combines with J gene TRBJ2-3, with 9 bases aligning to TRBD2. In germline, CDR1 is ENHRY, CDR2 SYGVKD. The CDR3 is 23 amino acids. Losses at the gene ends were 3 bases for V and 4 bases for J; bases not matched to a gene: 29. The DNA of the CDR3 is TGTGCCATCAGTGAAGAAGTAGTTCAGTCGTCGCGGGGGGGCCGGGGGAGCGCAGATACGCAGTATTTT. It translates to CAISEEVVQSSRGGRGSADTQYF.

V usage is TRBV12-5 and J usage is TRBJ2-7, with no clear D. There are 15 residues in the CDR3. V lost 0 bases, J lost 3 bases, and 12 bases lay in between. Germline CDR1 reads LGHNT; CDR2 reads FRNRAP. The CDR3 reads CASGLVQWGRYEQYV. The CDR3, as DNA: TGTGCTAGTGGTTTGGTACAGTGGGGTCGCTACGAGCAGTACGTC.

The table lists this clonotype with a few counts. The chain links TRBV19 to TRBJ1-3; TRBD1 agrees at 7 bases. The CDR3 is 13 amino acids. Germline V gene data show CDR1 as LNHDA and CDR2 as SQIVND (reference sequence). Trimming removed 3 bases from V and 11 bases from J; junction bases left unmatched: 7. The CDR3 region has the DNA TGTGCCAGTAGTATCGGAAGACAGGGTGCCATATATTTT. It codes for CASSIGRQGAIYF.